The 20 T cell receptor beta chains listed next were all sequenced from one sample in a study of CD8 T cells in Susac syndrome. When the RNA was reverse transcribed, random hexamers were used with an input of about 0.5 to 1 ug. TCRdb reanalysed the immunoSEQ multiplex PCR reads using MiXCR and keeps one entry per CDR3 protein. The sample contains 130,000 to 150,000 distinct CDR3 sequences, roughly 95% of which appear only once. Sample: CD4+ T cells from PBMCs. These receptors originate from a human donor with Susac syndrome.

The chain is built from TRBV7-2 and TRBJ2-5; D gene uncertain. The CDR3 is 13 residues long. Germline V CDR1 and CDR2: SGHTA, FQGNSA. Trimming removed 1 base at V and 4 bases at J, with 7 bases between. CDR3 residues: CASSLGLRETQYF. The CDR3 bases are TGTGCCAGCAGCTTAGGTCTGAGAGAGACCCAGTACTTC.

The rearrangement joins TRBV11-2 to TRBJ2-5, with 7 bases that match TRBD2. This CDR3 region has 13 residues. Looked up from germline, CDR1 is SGHAT and CDR2 is FQNNGV. The junction had 4 bases not matched to a gene; V was cut back by 5 bases and J by 4 bases. CDR3 residues: CASSRGVIETQYF. In DNA form, the CDR3 reads TGTGCCAGCAGCCGGGGGGTGATAGAGACCCAGTACTTC. Full variable domain (missing parts from reference TRBV11-2 and TRBJ2-5): EAGVAQSPRYKIIEKRQSVAFWCNPISGHATLYWYQQILGQGPKLLIQFQNNGVVDDSQLPKDRFSAERLKGVDSTLKIQPAKLEDSAVYLCASSRGVIETQYFGPGTRLLVL.

The chain has TRBV20-1 and TRBJ1-5, with a tentative D call TRBD1 (5 bases). The CDR3 sequence is 12 residues long. The V and J ends lost 6 bases and 6 bases respectively, with 12 bases between them. Germline loops: CDR1 DFQATT, CDR2 SNEGSKA (reference sequence). The CDR3 coding sequence is TGCAGTGCAACGCGGGGGGTTCAGCCCCAGCATTTT. This gives the protein CSATRGVQPQHF.

This clonotype was recorded a few times. V gene TRBV3-1 combines with J gene TRBJ1-1; possibly TRBD1 for D (5 bases). The V end was cut by 1 base, the J end by 1 base, with 10 bases between. Germline V CDR1 and CDR2: LGHDT, YNNKEL (reference sequence). The CDR3 sequence is 15 residues long. CDR3 protein: CASSQGAGGNTEAFF. The CDR3 DNA sequence: TGTGCCAGCAGCCAAGGGGCCGGGGGGAACACTGAAGCTTTCTTT.

The chain carries TRBV20-1 and TRBJ2-1, with D uncertain. CDR3 size: 14 residues. V lost 3 bases to trimming and J lost 5 bases, with 14 bases between them. Germline CDR1 reads DFQATT; CDR2 reads SNEGSKA (reference sequence). The chain's CDR3 is CSARDPGYHNEQFF. The CDR3 nucleotides read TGCAGTGCTAGGGACCCGGGCTACCACAATGAGCAGTTCTTC.

The rearrangement links TRBV5-4 to TRBJ1-2; D gene unclear. The germline V gene encodes CDR1 SGHNT and CDR2 YYREEE (reference sequence). The germline V and J ends were trimmed by 4 bases and 6 bases, with 10 bases remaining between them. CDR3 size: 12 residues. The DNA for the CDR3 is TGTGCCAGCAGCGAAGACGGTAATGGCTACACCTTC. This gives the protein CASSEDGNGYTF. Based on the CDR3 plus reference TRBV5-4 and TRBJ1-2, the full variable domain is ETGVTQSPTHLIKTRGQQVTLRCSSQSGHNTVSWYQQALGQGPQFIFQYYREEENGRGNFPPRFSGLQFPNYSSELNVNALELDDSALYLCASSEDGNGYTFGSGTRLTVV.

This clonotype was counted only a few times. The rearrangement links TRBV18 to TRBJ2-5, with 8 bases lining up with TRBD2. Germline V gene lookup returns CDR1 KGHSH and CDR2 LQKENI. With V trimmed by 3 bases and J by 4 bases, 1 base remained unmatched. The CDR3 spans 13 residues. The CDR3 nucleotides are TGTGCCAGCTCACCCGGGAGGGGAGAGACCCAGTACTTC. It specifies CASSPGRGETQYF.

V gene TRBV5-1 combines with J gene TRBJ1-1; D unresolved. The CDR3 consists of 15 residues. Per germline, CDR1 SGHRS and CDR2 YFSETQ. V dropped 0 bases and J dropped 0 bases, with 9 bases sitting between them. Here the CDR3 reads CASSLDGKMNTEAFF. In DNA, the CDR3 is TGCGCCAGCAGCTTGGACGGAAAAATGAACACTGAAGCTTTCTTT.

The chain couples TRBV12-3 or TRBV12-4 to TRBJ1-1; TRBD1 matches at 7 bases. The CDR3 is 12 residues long. The V and J ends lost 10 bases and 5 bases, in that order; junction bases with no gene match: 7. The CDR3 region has the DNA TGTGCCACCCGACAGGGAGCGACTGAAGCTTTCTTT. Protein sequence: CATRQGATEAFF.

This rearrangement joins TRBV5-1 to TRBJ2-1; D is possibly TRBD2 (5 bases). CDR1 is SGHRS, CDR2 YFSETQ, per germline. This CDR3 contains 13 residues. Trimming removed 0 bases at V and 10 bases at J, with 11 bases between. CDR3 coding DNA: TGCGCCAGCAGCTTGGGGCTAGCCGAAGAGCAGTTCTTC. It is translated as CASSLGLAEEQFF.

The rearrangement uses TRBV28 and TRBJ2-1; TRBD2 matches 9 bases. V shed 3 bases, J shed 6 bases, and the junction held 9 bases outside the gene matches. Germline CDR1 is MDHEN and CDR2 is SYDVKM. The CDR3 runs to 16 residues. The CDR3 here is CASSFRSGRGGNEQFF. In DNA, the CDR3 is TGTGCCAGCAGTTTTCGTAGCGGGAGAGGTGGCAATGAGCAGTTCTTC. Filled out from reference TRBV28 and TRBJ2-1, the complete variable domain reads DVKVTQSSRYLVKRTGEKVFLECVQDMDHENMFWYRQDPGLGLRLIYFSYDVKMKEKGDIPEGYSVSREKKERFSLILESASTNQTSMYLCASSFRSGRGGNEQFFGPGTRLTVL.

The CDR3 protein is CASSYGDSQNTQYF. The DNA for the CDR3 is TGTGCCAGCAGTTACGGGGACAGTCAAAATACGCAGTATTTT. The chain joins TRBV6-6 to TRBJ2-3; 7 bases are shared with TRBD1. J gave up 7 bases and V 2 bases, and 6 bases lay outside the gene matches. The CDR3 extends over 14 amino acids. CDR1 is MNHNY, CDR2 SVGAGI, per germline (reference sequence).

This chain links TRBV3-1 with TRBJ2-2; TRBD1 matches at 9 bases. Germline V gene sequence: CDR1 LGHDT, CDR2 YNNKEL (reference sequence). The CDR3 is 15 residues long. Trimming removed 0 bases from V and 6 bases from J; junction bases left unmatched: 2. In DNA, the CDR3 is TGTGCCAGCAGCCAAGATGGGACAGGGCCCGGGGAGCTGTTTTTT. Its translation is CASSQDGTGPGELFF. The variable domain in full, with the rest retrieved from reference TRBV3-1 and TRBJ2-2, is DTAVSQTPKYLVTQMGNDKSIKCEQNLGHDTMYWYKQDSKKFLKIMFSYNNKELIINETVPNRFSPKSPDKAHLNLHINSLELGDSAVYFCASSQDGTGPGELFFGEGSRLTVL.

This chain connects TRBV4-1 to TRBJ2-7; 8 nucleotides align to TRBD2. This CDR3 has 14 residues. After removal of 4 bases from V and 3 bases from J, the junction contained 5 bases not matched to a gene. Germline CDR1 and CDR2: MGHRA and YSYEKL. The CDR3 sequence is CASSLLAGLYEQYF. CDR3 coding DNA: TGCGCCAGCAGCCTTCTAGCGGGCCTCTACGAGCAGTACTTC.

Only one count was recorded for this clonotype. V gene TRBV25-1 combines with J gene TRBJ1-2; D is undetermined. The V and J ends lost 3 bases and 4 bases respectively, with 9 bases between them. This CDR3 spans 13 amino acids. Per the germline V gene, CDR1 is MGHDK and CDR2 is SYGVNS. The CDR3 sequence is CASSERAFYGYTF. The DNA of the CDR3 is TGTGCCAGCAGTGAGCGAGCTTTCTATGGCTACACCTTC.

V and J are TRBV29-1 and TRBJ2-2; no clear D. Trimming left V 5 bases short and J 6 bases short, with 19 bases between. The germline gives CDR1 SQVTM, CDR2 ANQGSEA. There are 15 residues in the CDR3. The CDR3: CSVRIDARVAGELFF. CDR3 coding DNA: TGCAGCGTTAGGATTGATGCAAGGGTGGCCGGGGAGCTGTTTTTT.

The V and J genes are TRBV9 and TRBJ1-4; D unresolved. V dropped 7 bases and J dropped 10 bases, with 20 bases sitting between them. The CDR3 has 14 residues. Germline-derived CDR1 and CDR2 are SGDLS and YYNGEE. CDR3: CASGLRGRPGKLFF. CDR3 in DNA: TGTGCCAGCGGCCTTCGAGGCCGCCCGGGAAAACTGTTTTTT. The entire variable domain, with the rest obtained from reference TRBV9 and TRBJ1-4, is as follows: DSGVTQTPKHLITATGQRVTLRCSPRSGDLSVYWYQQSLDQGLQFLIQYYNGEERAKGNILERFSAQQFPDLHSELNLSSLELGDSALYFCASGLRGRPGKLFFGSGTQLSVL.

This clonotype has only one observation. J is TRBJ2-1 and V is TRBV20-1, with a tentative D call TRBD2 (5 bases). V was cut by 3 bases and J by 8 bases, with 14 bases left in between. There are 13 residues in the CDR3. Per germline, CDR1 DFQATT and CDR2 SNEGSKA (reference sequence). DNA for the CDR3: TGCAGTGCTAGTTCCCCGCTAGCAGATGAGCAGTTCTTC. It specifies CSASSPLADEQFF.

The chain joins TRBV6-1 to TRBJ1-1; D is uncertain. The V gene lost 0 bases and the J gene lost 13 bases, with 0 bases spanning the gap. The CDR3 has 8 residues. The germline V gene has CDR1 MNHNS and CDR2 SASEGT. CDR3 sequence: CASSEAFF. CDR3 nucleotide sequence: TGTGCCAGCAGTGAAGCTTTCTTT.

The chain employs TRBV5-1 and TRBJ2-5, with D hard to call. CDR3 length: 13 amino acids. Looked up from germline, CDR1 is SGHRS and CDR2 is YFSETQ. The V and J ends lost 0 bases and 1 base respectively, with 4 bases between them. CDR3 sequence (DNA): TGCGCCAGCAGCTTGGCTCCCCAAGAGACCCAGTACTTC. Its translation: CASSLAPQETQYF.